This TCR beta chain was documented in a study of CD8 T cells in ankylosing spondylitis. Study-level findings and limits: Ankylosing spondylitis blood seemed to carry a telltale TCR beta motif made of eight or nine highly homologous variants.

TCRdb itself ran the 5' RACE reads through MiXCR, one entry per CDR3 protein. The repertoire holds 220,000 or so distinct CDR3 sequences, with around 16% as singletons. CDR1 and CDR2 from the germline V gene are SGHRS and YFSETQ. The CDR3 is made up of 15 amino acids. Trimming removed 0 bases from V and 10 bases from J, with 17 bases in between. A remark on this clonotype: Its cognate antigen is unknown.

The sequence came from a male donor with ankylosing spondylitis. The chain uses TRBV5-1 and TRBJ2-1, with D hard to call. Input material: blood, either unsorted or a sorted T cell fraction (not recorded which). The CDR3 DNA is TGCGCCAGCAGCTTGGATCCCCGGGTTCGCTGGGAGCAGTTCTTC. Translating gives CASSLDPRVRWEQFF.